Listed below are T cell receptor beta chains from one sample, sequenced in a study of blood T cell repertoires in COVID-19. The method was immunoSEQ multiplex PCR; TCRdb's version includes in-frame clones alone and lacks a portion of them. The sample contains approximately 210,000 clones, roughly 85% of which appear only once. The source material was peripheral blood. These receptor sequences come from a woman between 35 and 50 years old with active or convalescent COVID-19. Each CDR3 is given with its conserved first and last residue. D genes are given only for firm matches. For some rows the clone size is stated as once, few or many, or as a class when expanded; others skip it.

d_gene | j_gene | abundance | v_gene | CDR3nt | CDR3aa
- | TRBJ1-2 | - | TRBV11-2 | TGTGCCAGCAGCTTAGGATTCGGGGGGGGCGGTGGCTACACCTTC | CASSLGFGGGGGYTF
TRBD1 | TRBJ2-1 | - | TRBV4-3 | TGCGCCAGCAGCCAAGCGACAGGGAGCTCCTACAATGAGCAGTTCTTC | CASSQATGSSYNEQFF
TRBD1 | TRBJ1-2 | - | TRBV19 | TGTGCCAGTACCTTAGGACAGGCGGGGGGCTACACCTTC | CASTLGQAGGYTF
TRBD2 | TRBJ2-5 | once | TRBV7-3 | TGTGCCAGCAGCCGGGAGGGCAACCCCCAAGAGACCCAGTACTTC | CASSREGNPQETQYF
TRBD2 | TRBJ2-3 | - | TRBV9 | TGTGCCAGCAGCGTAGGCCCTAGCGGGACGCCGGGGGGGACGCAGTATTTT | CASSVGPSGTPGGTQYF
TRBD2 | TRBJ2-5 | few | TRBV4-1 | TGCGCCAGCAGCCAAAAAACCCTGATAGCGGGAGGGCCTGGGAAGACCCAGTACTTC | CASSQKTLIAGGPGKTQYF
- | TRBJ2-5 | - | TRBV7-6 | TGTGCCAGCAGCTTTAGCTTTTTGACTGAAGAGACCCAGTACTTC | CASSFSFLTEETQYF
TRBD2 | TRBJ2-1 | - | TRBV7-8 | TGTGCCAGCAGCCCTCCGGGGGGATACTCCTACAATGAGCAGTTCTTC | CASSPPGGYSYNEQFF
- | TRBJ1-2 | - | TRBV7-9 | TGTGCCAGCAGTCAACGAAATACAGGGCTCCATGGCTACACCTTC | CASSQRNTGLHGYTF
TRBD2 | TRBJ2-7 | once | TRBV24-1 | TGTGCCACCAGCCCTAGCGGGGGGGCCTACGAGCAGTACTTC | CATSPSGGAYEQYF
- | TRBJ1-2 | few | TRBV7-8 | TGTGCCAGCAGCTTAGCCCAAAGGTTGCAGGGTAAAAATGGCTACACCTTC | CASSLAQRLQGKNGYTF
TRBD1 | TRBJ2-7 | - | TRBV29-1 | TGCAGCGTTGCCCCCGGGACAGGGAAAAACGAGCAGTACTTC | CSVAPGTGKNEQYF
- | TRBJ1-2 | few | TRBV5-4 | TGTGCCAGCAGCGCCCCCCCCGGGACTTACCTCTATGGCTACACCTTC | CASSAPPGTYLYGYTF
TRBD1 | TRBJ2-7 | - | TRBV14 | TGTGCCAGCAGCAGACGGCCGGGACAGGGAACCTACGAGCAGTACTTC | CASSRRPGQGTYEQYF
TRBD2 | TRBJ2-1 | - | TRBV4-3 | TGCGCCAGCAGCCCACCCGGACTAGCGGGGCGGAATGAGCAGTTCTTC | CASSPPGLAGRNEQFF
- | TRBJ2-7 | - | TRBV19 | TGTGCCAGTAGTATTTCGGGACATAGCTCCTACGAGCAGTACTTC | CASSISGHSSYEQYF
- | TRBJ1-4 | - | TRBV5-1 | TGCGCCAGCAGCACCGTGAGCGGGGGTCTTAATGAAAAACTGTTTTTT | CASSTVSGGLNEKLFF
TRBD1 | TRBJ1-2 | - | TRBV27 | TGTGCCAGCAGTCCCGACAGGGGCGGCTACACCTTC | CASSPDRGGYTF
- | TRBJ1-1 | - | TRBV7-9 | TGTGCCAGCAGCTTAAACAGGGTCACTGAAGCTTTCTTT | CASSLNRVTEAFF